Below are 27 T cell receptor beta chains sequenced from a single sample in a study of cytomegalovirus exposure and HLA in healthy donors. The PCR had 60 Vbeta and 13 Jbeta primers. Sequencing was performed with immunoSEQ multiplex PCR; in TCRdb, only in-frame clones are kept and a portion is missing. Its clone listing holds about 130,000 clones. Material for sequencing was PBMCs. Receptors were obtained from a middle-aged man in good health and CMV-seronegative.

The chain carries TRBV28 and TRBJ1-5, with a possible D match to TRBD1 (5 bases). CDR1 and CDR2 from the germline V gene are MDHEN and SYDVKM. This CDR3 spans 15 amino acids. V dropped 1 base and J dropped 3 bases, with 10 bases sitting between them. CDR3 in amino acids: CASSLYRQLNQPQHF. CDR3 coding DNA: TGTGCCAGCAGTTTATACCGACAGCTCAATCAGCCCCAGCATTTT. Combining the CDR3 with reference TRBV28 and TRBJ1-5 gives the whole variable domain DVKVTQSSRYLVKRTGEKVFLECVQDMDHENMFWYRQDPGLGLRLIYFSYDVKMKEKGDIPEGYSVSREKKERFSLILESASTNQTSMYLCASSLYRQLNQPQHFGDGTRLSIL.

The V call is TRBV28, the J call TRBJ2-7, with TRBD1 matching over 9 bases. CDR1 is MDHEN and CDR2 is SYDVKM in the germline V gene. Germline trimming cut 5 bases from V and 3 bases from J; bases unmatched to any gene: 8. The CDR3 totals 15 residues. The CDR3 protein is CASSTPGTGRYEQYF. The DNA of the CDR3 is TGTGCCAGCAGTACCCCCGGGACAGGGCGCTACGAGCAGTACTTC.

The CDR3 DNA is TGTGCCAGTAGTATGACAGGGGGTGGATCCTACGAGCAGTACTTC. This sequence encodes CASSMTGGGSYEQYF. This rearrangement joins TRBV19 to TRBJ2-7; the match to TRBD1 covers 9 bases. Trimming took 3 bases from V and 1 from J; bases not matched to a gene: 4. CDR1 is LNHDA, CDR2 SQIVND, per germline (reference sequence). CDR3 length: 15 amino acids.

J is TRBJ1-4 and V is TRBV19; 8 bases are shared with TRBD1. Trimming cost V 6 bases and J 7 bases; bases outside gene matches: 10. This CDR3 is 15 amino acids long. Germline CDR1 LNHDA, CDR2 SQIVND (reference sequence). The CDR3 nucleotides read TGTGCCAGTAGCCCTGCCAGGGGGCGCGGTGAAAAACTGTTTTTT. Its protein product is CASSPARGRGEKLFF.

V usage is TRBV2 and J usage is TRBJ2-3; tentatively, D is TRBD1 (6 bases). V lost 6 bases and J 0 bases, leaving 13 bases between the germline ends. Germline V CDR1 and CDR2: SNHLY, FYNNEI. This CDR3 spans 15 amino acids. The CDR3 protein is CASRGDKVSTDTQYF. In nucleotides, the CDR3 is TGTGCCAGCAGGGGGGACAAAGTCAGCACAGATACGCAGTATTTT.

V gene TRBV11-3 combines with J gene TRBJ1-1, with 10 bases that match TRBD1. Germline V gene data show CDR1 as SGHNT and CDR2 as YENEEA. The CDR3 length is 15 residues. J lost 4 bases, V lost 5 bases, and 7 bases had no gene match. CDR3 region: CASSPRQGASTEAFF. CDR3 sequence (DNA): TGTGCCAGCAGCCCCCGACAGGGGGCTAGCACTGAAGCTTTCTTT.

This chain joins TRBV5-1 and TRBJ2-1, with 9 nucleotides matching TRBD1. The CDR3 has 14 residues. The V segment lost 5 bases and the J segment 10 bases; nucleotides outside the gene matches: 10. Germline V gene lookup returns CDR1 SGHRS and CDR2 YFSETQ. This chain's CDR3 is CASSRGTGQKEQFF. CDR3 sequence (DNA): TGCGCCAGCAGTCGCGGGACAGGGCAGAAAGAGCAGTTCTTC.

V gene TRBV5-5 combines with J gene TRBJ2-2; 13 bases are a match to TRBD2. V shed 4 bases and J 4 bases; nucleotides not matched to a gene: 4. The CDR3 runs to 16 residues. Germline CDR1 and CDR2: SGHKS and YYEKEE (reference sequence). The CDR3 DNA follows: TGTGCCAGCAGCGGGACTAGCGGGACGTTCACCGGGGAGCTGTTTTTT. Its protein is CASSGTSGTFTGELFF.

The chain uses TRBV9 and TRBJ2-2, with a tentative D call TRBD2 (5 bases). V was pared by 0 bases and J by 6 bases, with 15 bases between. Germline lookup yields CDR1 SGDLS and CDR2 YYNGEE. The CDR3 is 16 amino acids. CDR3: CASSVGTSVRSGELFF. CDR3 sequence (DNA): TGTGCCAGCAGCGTAGGCACTAGTGTCCGCTCCGGGGAGCTGTTTTTT.

J is TRBJ1-1 and V is TRBV28; no clear D gene. V dropped 8 bases and J dropped 2 bases, with 12 bases sitting between them. Germline CDR1 MDHEN, CDR2 SYDVKM. The CDR3 is 13 residues long. The CDR3 sequence: CASHRAGNTEAFF. DNA for the CDR3: TGTGCCAGCCATAGGGCGGGAAACACTGAAGCTTTCTTT.

The genes are TRBV6-1 and TRBJ2-7; D call uncertain. The CDR3 has 14 residues. Trimming removed 11 bases from V and 3 bases from J, with 20 bases in between. Germline V lookup: CDR1 MNHNS, CDR2 SASEGT. The CDR3 DNA is TGTGCCCCCCGCCGAACTGAACAGAACTACGAGCAGTACTTC. Translation gives CAPRRTEQNYEQYF.

The chain links TRBV7-9 to TRBJ2-3; 7 bases line up with TRBD2. The CDR3 covers 15 residues. CDR1 and CDR2 from the germline V gene are SEHNR and FQNEAQ (reference sequence). V lost 0 bases, J lost 8 bases, and 8 bases stayed unmatched. The CDR3 DNA follows: TGTGCCAGCAGCTTAGCTAGGACTAGTGCTGGTACGCAGTATTTT. This translates into CASSLARTSAGTQYF.

The gene calls are TRBV14 and TRBJ1-4; D perhaps matches TRBD1 (6 bases). This CDR3 has 14 amino acids. The V gene's germline CDR1 is SGHDN and CDR2 FVKESK. Trimming took 4 bases from V and 8 from J, leaving 14 bases between them. The CDR3: CASSLNRDYEKLFF. In DNA form, the CDR3 reads TGTGCCAGCAGCCTAAACAGGGATTACGAAAAACTGTTTTTT.

The rearrangement uses TRBV11-2 and TRBJ2-7, with 7 bases identical to TRBD2. This CDR3 comprises 15 residues. Per germline, CDR1 SGHAT and CDR2 FQNNGV. The J segment lost 2 bases and the V segment lost 6 bases, leaving 10 bases of the junction unmatched. CDR3 bases: TGTGCCAGCAGGGGCCGGGCTAGCGGCCCCTACGAGCAGTACTTC. Translating gives CASRGRASGPYEQYF.

In DNA form, the CDR3 reads TGTGCCAGCAGCTTAGTCAGGGGGCTTTACGAGCAGTACTTC. This translates into CASSLVRGLYEQYF. The V and J genes are TRBV7-2 and TRBJ2-7; TRBD1 matches 8 bases. Germline CDR1 and CDR2: SGHTA and FQGNSA. CDR3 length equals 14 residues. Trimming cost V 1 base and J 4 bases; bases outside gene matches: 3.

Remarks on this clone: The junction differs from germline at one of its ends, possibly a read error. The chain links TRBV5-1 to TRBJ1-2; 9 bases map to TRBD1. The germline CDR1 and CDR2 sequences are SGHRS and YFSETQ. The CDR3 totals 13 residues. CDR3 DNA: TGCGCCAGCAGCCCGGGACAGGGACATGGCTACGCCTTC. The encoded protein is CASSPGQGHGYAF. The whole variable domain, remainder taken from reference TRBV5-1 and TRBJ1-2, is KAGVTQTPRYLIKTRGQQVTLSCSPISGHRSVSWYQQTPGQGLQFLFEYFSETQRNKGNFPGRFSGRQFSNSRSEMNVSTLELGDSALYLCASSPGQGHGYAFGSGTRLTVV.

The chain links TRBV7-9 to TRBJ2-3, with 14 bases aligning to TRBD2. The germline V gene has CDR1 SEHNR and CDR2 FQNEAQ (reference sequence). With V trimmed by 5 bases and J by 0 bases, 4 bases remained unmatched. There are 17 residues in the CDR3. CDR3 loop: CASSRLAGGTSTDTQYF. The CDR3 DNA follows: TGTGCCAGCAGCCGACTAGCGGGAGGGACTAGCACAGATACGCAGTATTTT.

This rearrangement joins TRBV6-1 to TRBJ2-5, with 9 bases identical to TRBD2. The J call may be faulty, since TRBJ2-7 better matches the DNA end. Looked up from germline, CDR1 is MNHNS and CDR2 is SASEGT. The CDR3 has 16 residues. The CDR3 sequence: CASSEALAGPFYEQYF. The CDR3 DNA reads TGTGCCAGCAGTGAAGCGCTAGCGGGGCCTTTCTACGAGCAGTACTTC.

The genes are TRBV19 and TRBJ2-1; TRBD2 might be the D (6 bases). The length of the CDR3 is 14 residues. The ends were cut back, 3 bases at V and 10 bases at J, with 16 bases in the middle. Germline values: CDR1 LNHDA, CDR2 SQIVND (reference sequence). The CDR3 sequence is CASSIMAVRGEQFF. CDR3 nucleotides: TGTGCCAGTAGTATCATGGCGGTCCGGGGGGAGCAGTTCTTC. Looking up the rest from reference TRBV19 and TRBJ2-1 gives the full variable domain: DGGITQSPKYLFRKEGQNVTLSCEQNLNHDAMYWYRQDPGQGLRLIYYSQIVNDFQKGDIAEGYSVSREKKESFPLTVTSAQKNPTAFYLCASSIMAVRGEQFFGPGTRLTVL.

This rearrangement joins TRBV7-9 to TRBJ2-5; 7 bases match TRBD1. Trimming took 5 bases from V and 9 from J; bases not matched to a gene: 9. The CDR3 loop spans 13 amino acids. CDR1 SEHNR and CDR2 FQNEAQ come from the germline V gene (reference sequence). The CDR3 sequence is CASSIQQGTAQYF. CDR3 nucleotide sequence: TGTGCCAGCAGCATCCAACAGGGGACAGCCCAGTACTTC.

CDR3 in amino acids: CASRRDRGPNEKLFF. The CDR3 DNA is TGTGCCAGTAGAAGGGACAGGGGGCCTAATGAAAAACTGTTTTTT. This chain connects TRBV19 to TRBJ1-4; 12 bases agree with TRBD1. The ends lost 6 bases at V and 3 bases at J; junction bases unmatched: 2. The CDR3 spans 15 residues. Germline CDR1 and CDR2: LNHDA and SQIVND (reference sequence). The complete variable domain, with remaining parts taken from reference TRBV19 and TRBJ1-4, reads DGGITQSPKYLFRKEGQNVTLSCEQNLNHDAMYWYRQDPGQGLRLIYYSQIVNDFQKGDIAEGYSVSREKKESFPLTVTSAQKNPTAFYLCASRRDRGPNEKLFFGSGTQLSVL.

The chain joins TRBV28 to TRBJ1-2; unclear D gene. Germline assignment: CDR1 MDHEN and CDR2 SYDVKM. The V and J ends lost 3 bases and 5 bases respectively, with 7 bases between them. This CDR3 has 12 amino acids. The CDR3 reads CASSLLQYGYTF. The DNA of the CDR3 is TGTGCCAGCAGTTTGTTACAGTATGGCTACACCTTC.

The chain carries TRBV28 and TRBJ1-1; D might be TRBD1 (5 bases). Trimming shortened V by 6 bases and J by 0 bases, and 14 bases separated the two germline ends. This CDR3 comprises 15 residues. Germline lookup yields CDR1 MDHEN and CDR2 SYDVKM. This chain's CDR3 is CASSQATVLNTEAFF. In DNA form, the CDR3 reads TGTGCCAGCAGCCAAGCGACAGTATTGAACACTGAAGCTTTCTTT.

The rearrangement joins TRBV11-2 to TRBJ2-7; 9 nucleotides match TRBD1. This CDR3 comprises 15 residues. V lost 6 bases and J lost 1; bases outside the gene matches: 7. The germline V gene encodes CDR1 SGHAT and CDR2 FQNNGV. CDR3 bases: TGTGCCAGCAGTACGGGACAGGGATTATCCTACGAGCAGTACTTC. Its protein is CASSTGQGLSYEQYF.

This chain joins TRBV4-1 and TRBJ1-1; 10 bases fit TRBD1. The CDR3 consists of 21 residues. Losses at the gene ends were 1 base for V and 0 bases for J; bases not matched to a gene: 17. Per germline, CDR1 MGHRA and CDR2 YSYEKL. The CDR3 nucleotides are TGCGCCAGCAGCCAAGCCCGGGACAGGGGAAAGGATCGAGACATGAACACTGAAGCTTTCTTT. Protein product: CASSQARDRGKDRDMNTEAFF.

This chain connects TRBV5-8 to TRBJ2-1; 11 bases match TRBD1. With 3 bases clipped from V and 7 bases from J, the junction kept 9 bases outside the gene matches. This CDR3 contains 16 residues. Germline assignment: CDR1 SGHTS and CDR2 YDEGEE. The CDR3: CASSWNRDRGKNEQFF. The CDR3 DNA reads TGTGCCAGCAGCTGGAACCGGGACAGGGGGAAAAATGAGCAGTTCTTC.

The V call is TRBV19, the J call TRBJ2-2; D not resolved. Between the trimmed V and J ends, which lost 3 bases and 1 base, there was a span of 9 bases. This CDR3 has 15 residues. Germline CDR1 LNHDA, CDR2 SQIVND (reference sequence). The CDR3 reads CASSITPGNTGELFF. As DNA, the CDR3 is TGTGCCAGTAGTATTACGCCAGGGAACACCGGGGAGCTGTTTTTT.